The TCR beta chain under discussion was sequenced for a study of blood T cell repertoires in COVID-19. Study context: Material from acute and convalescent COVID-19 was sourced from the United States, Italy and Spain. PBMCs, B-cell-depleted T cells, or T cells were the source of the cDNA or gDNA that made up the material.

Participants' reported clinical history set cohort assignment. Per the germline V gene, CDR1 is MNHEY and CDR2 is SVGAGI. J lost 7 bases, V lost 6 bases, and 4 bases had no gene match. The CDR3 totals 13 residues. The table lists this clone with a count of one. Original analysis: Estimation of nucleated cell counts was performed using reference gene primer amplification. Repertoires were generated with immunoSEQ multiplex PCR, while TCRdb's copy carries only in-frame clones and drops some. D and trimming come from the DNA, and the V and J calls and clone size come from that table. The sample includes 250,000 to 300,000 clones, just over 90% of them seen just once.

The gene calls are TRBV6-5 and TRBJ2-3, with 10 bases lining up with TRBD2. This TCR came from a woman aged 40 to 50 with acute COVID-19. Sequences were obtained from PBMCs or T cells enriched from blood (not recorded which). For the CDR3, the DNA is TGTGCCAGCAGGGCTAGCGGGGGCCATACGCAGTATTTT. Amino acids: CASRASGGHTQYF.